The present T cell receptor beta chain was sequenced within a study of T cell changes during pregnancy in multiple sclerosis. Method: immunoSEQ multiplex PCR; TCRdb's copy keeps in-frame clones and lacks some. Of 35,000 to 45,000 clones in the sample, 87% were seen once. The TCR was taken from a female donor with multiple sclerosis, enrolled in a pregnancy study. The sequenced sample was CD4+ T cells from peripheral blood mononuclear cells, obtained after pregnancy.

This CDR3 is CASSRPGHLTNEKLFF. DNA for the CDR3: TGTGCCAGTAGTCGTCCGGGACATCTGACTAATGAAAAACTGTTTTTT. The chain links TRBV19 to TRBJ1-4, with D possibly being TRBD1 (6 bases). Germline assignment: CDR1 LNHDA and CDR2 SQIVND (reference sequence). The CDR3 extends over 16 amino acids. Trimming took off 5 bases at V and 2 bases at J, with 15 bases between the two ends.